These T cell receptor beta chains were read from a single sample in a study of blood T cell repertoires in COVID-19. Libraries were prepared by immunoSEQ multiplex PCR; TCRdb keeps only in-frame clonotypes and omits some of them. The sample records just over 75,000 clones, less than 90% being singletons. Sequences were obtained from peripheral blood. All receptors derive from a man aged 55 to 70 with active or convalescent COVID-19. Each CDR3 is given with its conserved first and last residue. A D gene is named only where the DNA matches it firmly. Expanded clones get a size class; other rows say once, few or many, or leave the size out.

j_gene: TRBJ1-3
abundance: -
d_gene: TRBD1
v_gene: TRBV6-5
len: 13
CDR3aa: CASRGTGTYTIYF
CDR3nt: TGTGCCAGCAGGGGGACAGGGACTTACACCATATATTTT

j_gene: TRBJ1-3
abundance: -
d_gene: -
v_gene: TRBV7-2
len: 17
CDR3aa: CASSLERWRQAGNTIYF
CDR3nt: TGTGCCAGCAGCTTAGAGCGGTGGCGGCAAGCTGGAAACACCATATATTTT

j_gene: TRBJ2-7
abundance: -
d_gene: -
v_gene: TRBV7-8
len: 17
CDR3aa: CASSLEDFRGISYEQYF
CDR3nt: TGTGCCAGCAGCTTAGAGGACTTCAGGGGAATATCCTACGAGCAGTACTTC

j_gene: TRBJ2-5
abundance: -
d_gene: TRBD2
v_gene: TRBV5-8
len: 17
CDR3aa: CASSLASGGIGQETQYF
CDR3nt: TGTGCCAGCAGCTTGGCCTCGGGGGGGATCGGCCAAGAGACCCAGTACTTC

j_gene: TRBJ2-5
abundance: -
d_gene: TRBD2
v_gene: TRBV11-2
len: 15
CDR3aa: CASSLSSGGQETQYF
CDR3nt: TGTGCCAGCAGCCTATCTAGCGGGGGCCAAGAGACCCAGTACTTC

j_gene: TRBJ1-2
abundance: -
d_gene: TRBD1
v_gene: TRBV30
len: 13
CDR3aa: CAWSTQGNYGYTF
CDR3nt: TGTGCCTGGAGTACACAGGGGAACTATGGCTACACCTTC

j_gene: TRBJ1-2
abundance: -
d_gene: -
v_gene: TRBV12-3/TRBV12-4
len: 11
CDR3aa: CASSGQYGYTF
CDR3nt: TGTGCCAGCAGTGGACAGTATGGCTACACCTTC

j_gene: TRBJ1-2
abundance: -
d_gene: TRBD1
v_gene: TRBV19
len: 15
CDR3aa: CASTFPDRENYGYTF
CDR3nt: TGTGCCAGTACATTCCCCGACAGGGAAAACTATGGCTACACCTTC

j_gene: TRBJ2-7
abundance: -
d_gene: TRBD1
v_gene: TRBV4-1
len: 18
CDR3aa: CASPNPPKDRSSSYEQYF
CDR3nt: TGCGCCAGTCCAAACCCTCCTAAGGACAGGTCCAGCTCCTACGAGCAGTACTTC

j_gene: TRBJ2-1
abundance: -
d_gene: TRBD2
v_gene: TRBV24-1
len: 19
CDR3aa: CATSDAGTSGGAAYNEQFF
CDR3nt: TGTGCCACCAGTGATGCCGGGACTAGCGGGGGGGCCGCCTACAATGAGCAGTTCTTC

j_gene: TRBJ1-6
abundance: -
d_gene: TRBD1
v_gene: TRBV2
len: 15
CDR3aa: CASKPRDRGNSPLHF
CDR3nt: TGTGCCAGCAAACCGAGGGACAGGGGAAATTCACCCCTCCACTTT

j_gene: TRBJ1-2
abundance: few
d_gene: TRBD1
v_gene: TRBV5-5
len: 15
CDR3aa: CASSPLGDRGQGYTF
CDR3nt: TGTGCCAGCAGCCCTTTGGGGGACAGGGGGCAAGGCTACACCTTC

j_gene: TRBJ2-5
abundance: -
d_gene: TRBD2
v_gene: TRBV7-2
len: 15
CDR3aa: CASSAKRGGQETQYF
CDR3nt: TGTGCCAGCTCCGCTAAGCGGGGGGGACAAGAGACCCAGTACTTC

j_gene: TRBJ1-1
abundance: -
d_gene: -
v_gene: TRBV5-1
len: 13
CDR3aa: CASSLGRGAEAFF
CDR3nt: TGCGCCAGCAGCTTGGGGAGGGGTGCTGAAGCTTTCTTT

j_gene: TRBJ1-1
abundance: few
d_gene: -
v_gene: TRBV11-2
len: 14
CDR3aa: CASSSQGYGTEAFF
CDR3nt: TGTGCCAGCAGCTCTCAGGGATATGGCACTGAAGCTTTCTTT

j_gene: TRBJ1-2
abundance: -
d_gene: TRBD1
v_gene: TRBV6-5
len: 13
CDR3aa: CASIPGDSYGYTF
CDR3nt: TGTGCCAGTATCCCAGGGGACAGCTATGGCTACACCTTC

j_gene: TRBJ1-6
abundance: -
d_gene: -
v_gene: TRBV5-5
len: 14
CDR3aa: CASSLGPDSSPLHF
CDR3nt: TGTGCCAGCAGCTTGGGGCCTGACAGTTCACCCCTCCACTTT

j_gene: TRBJ2-7
abundance: few
d_gene: -
v_gene: TRBV7-9
len: 16
CDR3aa: CASSSPRGGGTYEQYF
CDR3nt: TGTGCCAGCAGCTCCCCACGGGGAGGGGGGACCTACGAGCAGTACTTC

j_gene: TRBJ1-2
abundance: -
d_gene: TRBD1
v_gene: TRBV14
len: 13
CDR3aa: CASSRTGLDGYTF
CDR3nt: TGTGCCAGCAGCCGGACAGGGTTGGATGGCTACACCTTC

j_gene: TRBJ2-5
abundance: -
d_gene: TRBD2
v_gene: TRBV7-2
len: 16
CDR3aa: CASSLSASGGQETQYF
CDR3nt: TGTGCCAGCAGCTTATCGGCTAGCGGGGGGCAAGAGACCCAGTACTTC

j_gene: TRBJ1-5
abundance: -
d_gene: -
v_gene: TRBV11-2
len: 13
CDR3aa: CASLTQINQPQHF
CDR3nt: TGTGCCAGCCTTACCCAGATAAATCAGCCCCAGCATTTT

j_gene: TRBJ1-4
abundance: -
d_gene: -
v_gene: TRBV6-6
len: 15
CDR3aa: CASRNGGGFNEKLFF
CDR3nt: TGTGCCAGCAGAAACGGGGGGGGGTTTAATGAAAAACTGTTTTTT

j_gene: TRBJ2-5
abundance: -
d_gene: -
v_gene: TRBV7-8
len: 14
CDR3aa: CASSNLTGRQTQYF
CDR3nt: TGTGCCAGCAGCAACCTAACAGGGAGACAGACCCAGTACTTC

j_gene: TRBJ1-4
abundance: -
d_gene: -
v_gene: TRBV15
len: 14
CDR3aa: CATSIYLRGEKLFF
CDR3nt: TGTGCCACCAGCATCTATCTTAGGGGGGAAAAACTGTTTTTT

j_gene: TRBJ1-1
abundance: -
d_gene: -
v_gene: TRBV2
len: 14
CDR3aa: CASSRMALNTEAFF
CDR3nt: TGTGCCAGCAGTAGAATGGCCCTGAACACTGAAGCTTTCTTT

j_gene: TRBJ2-1
abundance: -
d_gene: TRBD2
v_gene: TRBV2
len: 16
CDR3aa: CASTKGLAGAYNEQFF
CDR3nt: TGTGCCAGCACTAAGGGCCTAGCGGGGGCCTACAATGAGCAGTTCTTC

j_gene: TRBJ1-3
abundance: -
d_gene: -
v_gene: TRBV7-2
len: 15
CDR3aa: CASSPVRGAGNTIYF
CDR3nt: TGTGCCAGCAGCCCCGTTCGGGGGGCTGGAAACACCATATATTTT

j_gene: TRBJ1-4
abundance: -
d_gene: TRBD1
v_gene: TRBV20-1
len: 15
CDR3aa: CSASGRGPTNEKLFF
CDR3nt: TGCAGTGCTAGTGGCAGGGGGCCTACTAATGAAAAACTGTTTTTT

j_gene: TRBJ1-1
abundance: -
d_gene: TRBD1
v_gene: TRBV27
len: 14
CDR3aa: CASSPFQGVTEAFF
CDR3nt: TGTGCCAGCAGTCCTTTTCAGGGGGTCACTGAAGCTTTCTTT

j_gene: TRBJ1-4
abundance: -
d_gene: TRBD1
v_gene: TRBV4-2
len: 17
CDR3aa: CASSQDPGTGANEKLFF
CDR3nt: TGTGCCAGCAGCCAAGATCCCGGGACAGGGGCTAATGAAAAACTGTTTTTT

j_gene: TRBJ2-2
abundance: -
d_gene: TRBD2
v_gene: TRBV24-1
len: 16
CDR3aa: CATESSGGAGTGELFF
CDR3nt: TGTGCCACCGAGTCAAGCGGGGGGGCCGGTACCGGGGAGCTGTTTTTT

j_gene: TRBJ1-5
abundance: -
d_gene: -
v_gene: TRBV6-5
len: 14
CDR3aa: CASNARDTNQPQHF
CDR3nt: TGTGCCAGCAATGCCCGGGACACCAATCAGCCCCAGCATTTT

j_gene: TRBJ2-3
abundance: -
d_gene: TRBD1
v_gene: TRBV19
len: 14
CDR3aa: CASCDRGGADTQYF
CDR3nt: TGTGCCAGTTGTGACAGGGGAGGAGCAGATACGCAGTATTTT

j_gene: TRBJ1-1
abundance: -
d_gene: -
v_gene: TRBV10-3
len: 11
CDR3aa: CAIKSGISAFF
CDR3nt: TGTGCCATCAAATCAGGGATCTCAGCTTTCTTT

j_gene: TRBJ1-2
abundance: -
d_gene: -
v_gene: TRBV7-8
len: 14
CDR3aa: CASSLEPYNYGYTF
CDR3nt: TGTGCCAGCAGCTTAGAGCCCTATAACTATGGCTACACCTTC

j_gene: TRBJ2-1
abundance: -
d_gene: TRBD2
v_gene: TRBV7-2
len: 16
CDR3aa: CASSPSGGPSYNEQFF
CDR3nt: TGTGCCAGCAGCCCCAGCGGGGGGCCCTCCTACAATGAGCAGTTCTTC

j_gene: TRBJ2-7
abundance: -
d_gene: TRBD1
v_gene: TRBV6-2/TRBV6-3
len: 15
CDR3aa: CASSSFNSGGYEQYF
CDR3nt: TGTGCCAGCAGCTCCTTTAATTCAGGGGGCTACGAGCAGTACTTC

j_gene: TRBJ2-6
abundance: -
d_gene: TRBD1
v_gene: TRBV6-4
len: 16
CDR3aa: CASSAGTGFGANVLTF
CDR3nt: TGTGCCAGCAGTGCGGGGACAGGGTTTGGGGCCAACGTCCTGACTTTC

j_gene: TRBJ1-5
abundance: -
d_gene: -
v_gene: TRBV6-5
len: 14
CDR3aa: CASHRRDREEPQHF
CDR3nt: TGTGCCAGCCACAGGAGGGATCGTGAGGAGCCCCAGCATTTT

j_gene: TRBJ1-3
abundance: few
d_gene: -
v_gene: TRBV4-1
len: 16
CDR3aa: CASSQDLRSSGNTIYF
CDR3nt: TGCGCCAGCAGCCAAGATTTGCGGTCCTCTGGAAACACCATATATTTT

j_gene: TRBJ1-1
abundance: -
d_gene: -
v_gene: TRBV6-5
len: 14
CDR3aa: CASSYGGSQFEAFF
CDR3nt: TGTGCCAGCAGTTACGGCGGCAGCCAGTTTGAAGCTTTCTTT

j_gene: TRBJ2-3
abundance: -
d_gene: -
v_gene: TRBV21-1
len: 16
CDR3aa: CASSKVPGSGENTQYF
CDR3nt: TGTGCCAGCAGCAAAGTGCCGGGGAGCGGGGAAAATACGCAGTATTTT

j_gene: TRBJ2-1
abundance: -
d_gene: -
v_gene: TRBV7-2
len: 13
CDR3aa: CASSAPRVREQFF
CDR3nt: TGTGCCAGCAGCGCCCCCAGGGTAAGGGAGCAGTTCTTC

j_gene: TRBJ2-5
abundance: -
d_gene: TRBD2
v_gene: TRBV5-1
len: 15
CDR3aa: CASSPGRGGQETQYF
CDR3nt: TGCGCCAGCAGCCCGGGACGGGGGGGCCAAGAGACCCAGTACTTC

j_gene: TRBJ2-2
abundance: -
d_gene: -
v_gene: TRBV7-2
len: 13
CDR3aa: CASSPYVAGELFF
CDR3nt: TGTGCCAGCAGCCCCTATGTCGCCGGGGAGCTGTTTTTT

j_gene: TRBJ1-2
abundance: -
d_gene: TRBD1
v_gene: TRBV4-3
len: 15
CDR3aa: CASSLWTGVNYGYTF
CDR3nt: TGCGCCAGCAGCCTATGGACAGGGGTGAACTATGGCTACACCTTC

j_gene: TRBJ2-5
abundance: -
d_gene: -
v_gene: TRBV18
len: 14
CDR3aa: CASSPPRGQETQYF
CDR3nt: TGTGCCAGCTCCCCCCCGCGGGGACAAGAGACCCAGTACTTC

j_gene: TRBJ2-1
abundance: few
d_gene: TRBD2
v_gene: TRBV3-1/TRBV3-2
len: 21
CDR3aa: CASSQDPPGLAGGYSYNEQFF
CDR3nt: TGTGCCAGCAGCCAAGACCCTCCGGGACTAGCGGGGGGCTACTCCTACAATGAGCAGTTCTTC

j_gene: TRBJ2-3
abundance: -
d_gene: -
v_gene: TRBV5-4
len: 12
CDR3aa: CASSLGGDTQYF
CDR3nt: TGTGCCAGCAGCTTGGGCGGAGATACGCAGTATTTT

j_gene: TRBJ2-2
abundance: -
d_gene: TRBD1
v_gene: TRBV18
len: 18
CDR3aa: CASSTTRWGQGITGELFF
CDR3nt: TGTGCCAGCTCAACAACCCGATGGGGACAGGGAATCACCGGGGAGCTGTTTTTT

j_gene: TRBJ1-5
abundance: few
d_gene: TRBD1
v_gene: TRBV6-6
len: 14
CDR3aa: CASLQGSGNQPQHF
CDR3nt: TGTGCCAGCTTACAGGGGAGCGGCAATCAGCCCCAGCATTTT

j_gene: TRBJ2-7
abundance: -
d_gene: TRBD2
v_gene: TRBV13
len: 15
CDR3aa: CASSFPSGGPYEQYF
CDR3nt: TGTGCCAGCAGCTTCCCGAGCGGGGGACCCTACGAGCAGTACTTC

j_gene: TRBJ1-1
abundance: -
d_gene: -
v_gene: TRBV19
len: 15
CDR3aa: CASSIVPAGNAEAFF
CDR3nt: TGTGCCAGTAGTATAGTTCCGGCGGGGAACGCTGAAGCTTTCTTT

j_gene: TRBJ2-7
abundance: -
d_gene: -
v_gene: TRBV5-6
len: 13
CDR3aa: CASSFSGTYEQYF
CDR3nt: TGTGCCAGCAGCTTCAGCGGCACCTACGAGCAGTACTTC